A selection of T cell receptor beta chains follows, all from one sample in a study of blood T cell repertoires in COVID-19. The repertoire was sequenced with immunoSEQ multiplex PCR; TCRdb's copy has only in-frame clones and lacks some. Of some 170,000 clones detected, under 85% appear once; the ten largest clones hold around 2.8%. The sample was peripheral blood. These receptors all come from a man aged 70-80 years with acute or convalescent COVID-19. The CDR3 runs from the conserved cysteine through the conserved F or W. The D gene is left open where the match is weak. Where a row states a size, it is once, few, many or the class of an expanded clone; other rows omit it.

J	size	V	D	CDR3	DNA
TRBJ2-2	NA	TRBV5-4	TRBD2	CASSLGLAGGTTGELFF	TGTGCCAGCAGCTTAGGACTAGCGGGGGGGACGACCGGGGAGCTGTTTTTT
TRBJ2-3	NA	TRBV7-8	NA	CASSPYTDTQYF	TGTGCCAGCAGCCCTTACACAGATACGCAGTATTTT
TRBJ2-7	once	TRBV6-5	TRBD2	CASSLRTSSLYEQYF	TGTGCCAGCAGTCTCCGGACTAGCTCTCTCTACGAGCAGTACTTC
TRBJ1-2	few	TRBV28	NA	CASSFGRAYGYTF	TGTGCCAGCAGTTTCGGCAGGGCCTATGGCTACACCTTC
TRBJ2-7	NA	TRBV5-1	TRBD2	CASSALTSASFEQYF	TGCGCCAGCAGCGCCCTGACTAGCGCGAGTTTCGAGCAGTACTTC
TRBJ1-5	NA	TRBV18	TRBD1	CASSPDRGSQPQHF	TGTGCCAGCTCACCGGACAGGGGAAGTCAGCCCCAGCATTTT
TRBJ1-4	NA	TRBV28	TRBD1	CASSLGGRGINEKLFF	TGTGCCAGCAGTTTAGGGGGCAGGGGGATTAATGAAAAACTGTTTTTT
TRBJ1-2	NA	TRBV24-1	TRBD1	CATSGQGFDGYTF	TGTGCCACCAGTGGACAGGGATTCGATGGCTACACCTTC
TRBJ1-1	NA	TRBV6-1	NA	CASSEANRAVWVTEAFF	TGTGCCAGCAGTGAAGCGAACAGGGCCGTATGGGTAACTGAAGCTTTCTTT
TRBJ2-2	NA	TRBV11-2	TRBD2	CASSWNPPGLAGAGELFF	TGTGCCAGCAGCTGGAATCCCCCGGGACTAGCGGGAGCCGGGGAGCTGTTTTTT
TRBJ1-6	NA	TRBV5-6	NA	CASSLGSSPLHF	TGTGCCAGCAGCTTGGGTAGTTCACCCCTCCACTTT
TRBJ1-6	once	TRBV6-5	TRBD1	CASSYSGQINSPLHF	TGTGCCAGCAGTTACTCGGGACAGATTAATTCACCCCTCCACTTT
TRBJ2-7	NA	TRBV28	TRBD2	CASSDSSGSIQYF	TGTGCCAGCAGCGACTCTAGCGGGAGTATTCAGTACTTC
TRBJ2-7	NA	TRBV7-9	NA	CATTPPNYYEQYF	TGTGCCACTACCCCCCCTAATTATTACGAGCAGTACTTC
TRBJ1-1	few	TRBV4-3	NA	CASSQDRISLNTEAFF	TGCGCCAGCAGCCAAGATCGTATCAGTTTGAACACTGAAGCTTTCTTT
TRBJ2-5	NA	TRBV12-5	TRBD2	CASGLDLAGEETQYF	TGTGCTAGTGGTTTGGATCTAGCGGGCGAAGAGACCCAGTACTTC
TRBJ2-1	NA	TRBV5-1	TRBD1	CASSNRDRHYNEQFF	TGCGCCAGCAGCAACCGGGACAGGCACTACAATGAGCAGTTCTTC
TRBJ2-7	NA	TRBV7-9	TRBD1	CASSRQGGLAYEQYF	TGTGCCAGCAGCCGACAGGGGGGGTTGGCCTACGAGCAGTACTTC
TRBJ2-7	once	TRBV4-2	TRBD2	CASSPGTSGFYEQYF	TGTGCCAGCAGCCCCGGGACTAGCGGGTTCTACGAGCAGTACTTC
TRBJ1-5	NA	TRBV6-5	TRBD1	CASSSTGTGQPQHF	TGTGCCAGCAGCTCGACAGGGACGGGCCAGCCCCAGCATTTT
TRBJ2-3	NA	TRBV5-1	NA	CASARGNPSTDTQYF	TGCGCCAGCGCCCGGGGAAACCCTAGCACAGATACGCAGTATTTT
TRBJ2-2	NA	TRBV10-3	TRBD1	CAISEGAGQAISGELFF	TGTGCCATCAGTGAGGGTGCGGGACAGGCAATTTCCGGGGAGCTGTTTTTT
TRBJ1-1	NA	TRBV18	NA	CASSPAVLQGTMNTEAFF	TGTGCCAGCTCACCGGCGGTTCTTCAGGGGACTATGAACACTGAAGCTTTCTTT
TRBJ2-5	NA	TRBV11-2	TRBD1	CASSQIWTGGAETQYF	TGTGCCAGCAGCCAGATATGGACAGGTGGGGCGGAGACCCAGTACTTC
TRBJ2-1	NA	TRBV11-3	NA	CASSPRDTYNEQFF	TGTGCCAGCAGCCCTCGGGACACGTACAATGAGCAGTTCTTC
TRBJ1-1	few	TRBV18	NA	CASSADSTEAFF	TGTGCCAGCTCAGCCGACAGCACTGAAGCTTTCTTT
TRBJ2-7	NA	TRBV20-1	TRBD1	CSASGQGEEQYF	TGCAGTGCTAGTGGCCAGGGGGAGGAGCAGTACTTC
TRBJ2-3	once	TRBV10-1	TRBD2	CASMPGLATDTQYF	TGCGCCAGCATGCCGGGACTAGCAACAGATACGCAGTATTTT
TRBJ2-7	few	TRBV24-1	TRBD2	CATSGGRSEEQYF	TGTGCCACCAGTGGCGGGAGGTCAGAAGAGCAGTACTTC
TRBJ2-3	NA	TRBV11-3	NA	CASSLLLGDTDTQYF	TGTGCCAGCAGCTTATTACTCGGGGACACAGATACGCAGTATTTT
TRBJ2-1	once	TRBV6-5	TRBD2	CASSLAASYNEQFF	TGTGCCAGCTCACTAGCGGCCTCCTACAATGAGCAGTTCTTC
TRBJ2-5	NA	TRBV6-2/TRBV6-3	NA	CASSFFGTGVVETQYF	TGTGCCAGCAGTTTTTTCGGGACGGGAGTGGTGGAGACCCAGTACTTC
TRBJ1-1	NA	TRBV18	NA	CASSPPGGLPFNTEAFF	TGTGCCAGCTCACCACCGGGAGGACTACCATTCAACACTGAAGCTTTCTTT
TRBJ1-5	few	TRBV4-2	TRBD1	CASSQGWERQGQRGNQPQHF	TGTGCCAGCAGCCAAGGGTGGGAAAGACAGGGGCAGCGGGGCAATCAGCCCCAGCATTTT
TRBJ1-2	NA	TRBV2	NA	CASGPGVNGYTF	TGTGCCAGCGGACCCGGGGTAAACGGCTACACCTTC
TRBJ1-5	once	TRBV19	NA	CASSSPGGAGQPQHF	TGTGCCAGTAGTTCGCCGGGGGGGGCTGGGCAGCCCCAGCATTTT
TRBJ2-6	NA	TRBV19	TRBD1	CASSEGTGFSGANVLTF	TGTGCCAGTAGTGAGGGGACAGGCTTCTCTGGGGCCAACGTCCTGACTTTC
TRBJ1-2	NA	TRBV19	NA	CGAWQGAGYTF	TGTGGCGCATGGCAGGGCGCTGGCTACACCTTC
TRBJ2-1	NA	TRBV2	NA	CASTDSDYNEQFF	TGTGCCAGCACCGATAGCGATTACAATGAGCAGTTCTTC
TRBJ2-3	NA	TRBV19	NA	CASRFPGSLSDTQYF	TGTGCCAGTAGGTTTCCCGGGAGTTTATCAGATACGCAGTATTTT
TRBJ2-1	NA	TRBV9	TRBD1	CASSPRTGNYNEQFF	TGTGCCAGCAGCCCCCGGACAGGAAACTACAATGAGCAGTTCTTC
TRBJ1-2	NA	TRBV5-4	NA	CASSLWQYGYTF	TGTGCCAGCAGCTTGTGGCAGTATGGCTACACCTTC
TRBJ1-5	NA	TRBV29-1	NA	CSVEAGGNQPQHF	TGCAGCGTTGAAGCCGGGGGCAATCAGCCCCAGCATTTT